This is a list of T cell receptor beta chains from one sample in a study of T cells after yellow fever vaccination. TCRdb re-called the 5' RACE reads through MiXCR, storing one row per CDR3 protein. This sample carries about 300,000 distinct CDR3 sequences, about 4% of them seen once, and the ten largest clones take approximately 24%. Sequences were derived from PBMCs, sampled 5 days after the yellow fever booster vaccination. The receptors originated from a man between 18 and 35 years old who received the YFV17D yellow fever vaccine. Both conserved end residues are part of each CDR3. The order of the fields is J gene, clone size, D gene, V gene, CDR3 DNA, CDR3 protein. A D gene is named only where the DNA matches it firmly. Only part of the rows carry a size: once, few, many, or a class if the clone is expanded.

j_call: TRBJ1-4; clone_size: few; d_call: .; v_call: TRBV7-9; cdr3_nt: TGTGCCAGCAGCGTGGTCTCTAATGAAAAACTGTTTTTT; cdr3_aa: CASSVVSNEKLFF
j_call: TRBJ1-2; clone_size: .; d_call: .; v_call: TRBV19; cdr3_nt: TGTGCCAGTAGGGGAGGGGCGCTCTATGGCTACACCTTC; cdr3_aa: CASRGGALYGYTF
j_call: TRBJ2-3; clone_size: .; d_call: TRBD2; v_call: TRBV6-5; cdr3_nt: TGTGCCAGCAGTTACAAGGGACTAGCGGGGCCCCGGGGAGATACGCAGTATTTT; cdr3_aa: CASSYKGLAGPRGDTQYF
j_call: TRBJ2-5; clone_size: many; d_call: TRBD2; v_call: TRBV4-1; cdr3_nt: TGCGCCAGCAGCCAACTTAGCGGGGTTGGTGAGACCCAGTACTTC; cdr3_aa: CASSQLSGVGETQYF
j_call: TRBJ2-7; clone_size: many; d_call: TRBD2; v_call: TRBV12-3/TRBV12-4; cdr3_nt: TGTGCCAGCAGCCTTTACCTAGCGGGGGGCTACGAGCAGTACTTC; cdr3_aa: CASSLYLAGGYEQYF
j_call: TRBJ1-1; clone_size: few; d_call: .; v_call: TRBV4-1; cdr3_nt: TGCGCCAGCAGCCAAGAAGTAAGGATAACTGAAGCTTTCTTT; cdr3_aa: CASSQEVRITEAFF
j_call: TRBJ1-5; clone_size: few; d_call: .; v_call: TRBV4-1; cdr3_nt: TGCGCCAGCAGCCCTTTCCTGGACAGCAATCAGCCCCAGCATTTT; cdr3_aa: CASSPFLDSNQPQHF
j_call: TRBJ2-4; clone_size: few; d_call: .; v_call: TRBV5-1; cdr3_nt: TGCGCCAGCAGCCGGTGGACAGACCATATAGCCAAAAACATTCAGTACTTC; cdr3_aa: CASSRWTDHIAKNIQYF
j_call: TRBJ1-1; clone_size: many; d_call: TRBD1; v_call: TRBV28; cdr3_nt: TGTGCCAGCAGCGGGGACAGGGTGAACACTGAAGCTTTCTTT; cdr3_aa: CASSGDRVNTEAFF
j_call: TRBJ2-3; clone_size: .; d_call: .; v_call: TRBV12-5; cdr3_nt: TGTGCTAGTGGTTTGGGACAGACAACAGATACGCAGTATTTT; cdr3_aa: CASGLGQTTDTQYF
j_call: TRBJ1-4; clone_size: .; d_call: TRBD1; v_call: TRBV20-1; cdr3_nt: TGCAGTGCTATACCGGGACAGGGATTCCGGGCTAATGAAAAACTGTTTTTT; cdr3_aa: CSAIPGQGFRANEKLFF
j_call: TRBJ1-2; clone_size: .; d_call: .; v_call: TRBV6-2/TRBV6-3; cdr3_nt: TGTGCCAGCAGAGGCCACCGCGGCTACACCTTC; cdr3_aa: CASRGHRGYTF
j_call: TRBJ1-1; clone_size: .; d_call: TRBD1; v_call: TRBV3-1; cdr3_nt: TGTGCCAGCAGCCAGGGGACAGGTGGAAAGGCTTTCTTT; cdr3_aa: CASSQGTGGKAFF
j_call: TRBJ1-1; clone_size: .; d_call: .; v_call: TRBV29-1; cdr3_nt: TGCAGCGTTGACCCCCAGATGAACACTGAAGCTTTCTTT; cdr3_aa: CSVDPQMNTEAFF
j_call: TRBJ2-5; clone_size: many; d_call: .; v_call: TRBV7-8; cdr3_nt: TGTGCCACAGGGGGGGGGCAAGAGACCCAGTACTTC; cdr3_aa: CATGGGQETQYF
j_call: TRBJ1-5; clone_size: .; d_call: .; v_call: TRBV6-5; cdr3_nt: TGTGCCAGCAGTTACCAAAACGAGAGACGGTTCGGTCAGCCCCAGCATTTT; cdr3_aa: CASSYQNERRFGQPQHF
j_call: TRBJ2-5; clone_size: few; d_call: TRBD2; v_call: TRBV28; cdr3_nt: TGTGCCAGCAGGGAGGGAGGGGAAGGTGAGACCCAGTACTTC; cdr3_aa: CASREGGEGETQYF
j_call: TRBJ1-2; clone_size: .; d_call: .; v_call: TRBV24-1; cdr3_nt: TGTGCCACCGCCGAGTCAGGTCTGAACTATGGCTACACCTTC; cdr3_aa: CATAESGLNYGYTF
j_call: TRBJ2-4; clone_size: many; d_call: TRBD1; v_call: TRBV11-2; cdr3_nt: TGTGCCAGCAGCTTAGGGGACAGTAAAAACATTCAGTACTTC; cdr3_aa: CASSLGDSKNIQYF
j_call: TRBJ1-6; clone_size: many; d_call: .; v_call: TRBV9; cdr3_nt: TGTGCCAGCAGCGTCTACCATAATTCACCCCTCCACTTT; cdr3_aa: CASSVYHNSPLHF
j_call: TRBJ2-1; clone_size: many; d_call: .; v_call: TRBV7-9; cdr3_nt: TGTGCCAGCAGCTTAATGGCCAGCTCCTACAATGAGCAGTTCTTC; cdr3_aa: CASSLMASSYNEQFF
j_call: TRBJ1-2; clone_size: many; d_call: TRBD1; v_call: TRBV25-1; cdr3_nt: TGTGCCAGCAGTGAGACAGGGGTATGCCGAGGCTATGGCTACACCTTC; cdr3_aa: CASSETGVCRGYGYTF
j_call: TRBJ1-1; clone_size: few; d_call: .; v_call: TRBV11-2; cdr3_nt: TGTGCCAGCAGCTTAGAAGCCAGATTCACTGAAGCTTTCTTT; cdr3_aa: CASSLEARFTEAFF
j_call: TRBJ2-1; clone_size: .; d_call: .; v_call: TRBV24-1; cdr3_nt: TGTGCCACCAGTGATTTTTATGTCACAAACAATGAGCAGTTCTTC; cdr3_aa: CATSDFYVTNNEQFF
j_call: TRBJ2-7; clone_size: few; d_call: TRBD2; v_call: TRBV6-6; cdr3_nt: TGTGCCAGCTGGGTAGGGAGGGCCGAGCAGTACTTC; cdr3_aa: CASWVGRAEQYF
j_call: TRBJ2-3; clone_size: .; d_call: TRBD2; v_call: TRBV7-3; cdr3_nt: TGTGCCAGCAGCCCCCTGAGCGGGGGGGGTACAGATACGCAGTATTTT; cdr3_aa: CASSPLSGGGTDTQYF